Below are 22 T cell receptor beta chains sequenced from a single sample in a study of blood T cell repertoires in COVID-19. This table comes from immunoSEQ multiplex PCR, and its TCRdb copy is limited to in-frame clones, with some not included. The sample shows about 150,000 clones, about four fifths of them seen only once. The sample comprised PBMCs or T cells enriched from blood (not recorded which). All receptors come from a woman aged 45 to 65 who had been exposed to COVID-19.

The chain links TRBV18 to TRBJ1-3, with a tentative D call TRBD1 (6 bases). Germline lookup yields CDR1 KGHSH and CDR2 LQKENI. There are 17 residues in the CDR3. The V gene lost 2 bases and the J gene lost 0 bases, with 14 bases spanning the gap. The CDR3 DNA reads TGTGCCAGCTCACCAATGGGCGGGGGCCACTCTGGAAACACCATATATTTT. It is translated as CASSPMGGGHSGNTIYF. Supplemented by reference TRBV18 and TRBJ1-3, the full variable domain reads NAGVMQNPRHLVRRRGQEARLRCSPMKGHSHVYWYRQLPEEGLKFMVYLQKENIIDESGMPKERFSAEFPKEGPSILRIQQVVRGDSAAYFCASSPMGGGHSGNTIYFGEGSWLTVV.

The gene calls are TRBV4-1 and TRBJ2-5, with 11 bases that match TRBD1. The germline V gene encodes CDR1 MGHRA and CDR2 YSYEKL. The CDR3 covers 17 residues. Germline trimming cut 3 bases from V and 2 bases from J; bases unmatched to any gene: 8. The CDR3 spells CASSHKGQGAIQETQYF. CDR3 nucleotide sequence: TGCGCCAGCAGCCACAAAGGACAGGGGGCTATTCAAGAGACCCAGTACTTC.

Only a few counts were recorded for this clone. The chain employs TRBV5-4 and TRBJ2-5, with 10 bases aligning to TRBD2. Germline lookup yields CDR1 SGHNT and CDR2 YYREEE (reference sequence). The CDR3 spans 16 residues. The J segment lost 5 bases and the V segment lost 3 bases, leaving 10 bases of the junction unmatched. The CDR3: CASSSGLAGGEETQYF. CDR3 bases: TGTGCCAGCAGCTCCGGATTAGCGGGGGGCGAGGAGACCCAGTACTTC.

The CDR3 is CASSSLRQGNTIYF. CDR3 coding DNA: TGTGCCAGCAGCTCCCTAAGACAGGGAAACACCATATATTTT. The chain has TRBV11-2 and TRBJ1-3; perhaps TRBD1 as D (5 bases). Looked up from germline, CDR1 is SGHAT and CDR2 is FQNNGV. This CDR3 contains 14 residues. V was cut by 4 bases and J by 4 bases, with 11 bases left in between.

The CDR3 here is CSASPGHGYTF. Here the CDR3 DNA reads TGCAGTGCCTCCCCTGGCCATGGCTACACCTTC. The V gene is TRBV20-1, the J gene TRBJ1-2; unclear D gene. The germline CDR1 and CDR2 sequences are DFQATT and SNEGSKA (reference sequence). The V end lost 6 bases, the J end lost 6 bases, and 11 bases lay between the germline ends. The CDR3 spans 11 residues.

The rearrangement links TRBV5-1 to TRBJ2-1; the D gene is possibly TRBD1 (6 bases). The CDR3 runs to 15 residues. Germline CDR1 is SGHRS and CDR2 is YFSETQ. V was cut by 0 bases and J by 7 bases, with 14 bases left in between. The CDR3 region is CASSLEPGQINEQFF. CDR3 coding DNA: TGCGCCAGCAGCTTGGAACCGGGACAAATAAATGAGCAGTTCTTC.

The V call is TRBV12-3 or TRBV12-4, the J call TRBJ1-2, with D possibly TRBD1 on 5 matching bases. The CDR3 is 13 residues long. Trimming took off 0 bases at V and 10 bases at J, with 12 bases between the two ends. CDR3 DNA: TGTGCCAGCAGTTTAGCGCGGACACCCAACTACACCTTC. Encoded protein: CASSLARTPNYTF.

The chain carries TRBV12-2 and TRBJ1-2; the D call of TRBD1 is as the table states it, not checked on the DNA. TRBV12-2 is classified as a pseudogene. There are 11 residues in the CDR3. In DNA, the CDR3 is TGTGCAAGTCGCTTAGTGTCAGGCTACACCTTC. Encoded protein: CASRLVSGYTF.

The rearrangement uses TRBV6-5 and TRBJ2-3; D gene ambiguous. Germline-derived CDR1 and CDR2 are MNHEY and SVGAGI. Trimming took 7 bases from V and 6 from J, leaving 11 bases between them. There are 12 residues in the CDR3. This CDR3 reads CASTPGGDTQYF. The CDR3 DNA is TGTGCCAGCACTCCAGGTGGCGATACGCAGTATTTT.

V usage is TRBV5-6 and J usage is TRBJ2-2; 11 bases align to TRBD2. The ends lost 4 bases at V and 3 bases at J; junction bases unmatched: 8. The CDR3 runs to 17 residues. Germline CDR1 SGHDT, CDR2 YYEEEE. CDR3 loop: CASSHKLAGDYTGELFF. The CDR3 region has the DNA TGTGCCAGCAGCCACAAACTAGCGGGAGACTACACCGGGGAGCTGTTTTTT.

The rearrangement joins TRBV7-8 to TRBJ2-7; 7 nucleotides match TRBD1. Germline V gene lookup returns CDR1 SGHVS and CDR2 FQNEAQ. V gave up 5 bases and J gave up 4 bases; unmatched junction bases: 14. The CDR3 has 16 residues. CDR3 residues: CASSPKEWDRLYEQYF. DNA of the CDR3: TGTGCCAGCAGCCCCAAGGAGTGGGACAGACTGTACGAGCAGTACTTC.

V and J are TRBV15 and TRBJ2-1; 7 nucleotides agree with TRBD2. The CDR3 runs to 14 residues. CDR1 is LNHNV and CDR2 is YYDKDF in the germline V gene (reference sequence). V lost 7 bases and J lost 5; bases outside the gene matches: 8. The CDR3 region is CATTSGTKHNEQFF. CDR3 nucleotides: TGTGCCACCACCTCCGGGACTAAGCACAATGAGCAGTTCTTC.

The gene calls are TRBV5-1 and TRBJ1-4, with 8 positions matching TRBD1. This CDR3 has 15 amino acids. Trimming took 5 bases from V and 8 from J; bases not matched to a gene: 11. Looked up from germline, CDR1 is SGHRS and CDR2 is YFSETQ. In DNA form, the CDR3 reads TGCGCCAGCAGTTCTACCCAGGGGGCGCGAGAAAAACTGTTTTTT. This sequence encodes CASSSTQGAREKLFF.

The gene calls are TRBV11-2 and TRBJ1-3; D uncertain. CDR1 is SGHAT, CDR2 FQNNGV, per germline. V lost 5 bases to trimming and J lost 2 bases, with 13 bases between them. The CDR3 has 15 residues. This CDR3 is CASSPSVVTGNTIYF. The CDR3 DNA sequence: TGTGCCAGCAGCCCCTCGGTTGTTACTGGAAACACCATATATTTT.

In this sample, this clone turned up once. The V gene is TRBV7-8, the J gene TRBJ1-5; TRBD1 matches 8 bases. The CDR3 has 14 residues. Germline assignment: CDR1 SGHVS and CDR2 FQNEAQ. V lost 3 bases to trimming and J lost 9 bases; unmatched junction nucleotides: 7. The CDR3 DNA reads TGTGCCAGCAGCTTGGACAGGGCCGTAAGGCCCCAGCATTTT. Translating gives CASSLDRAVRPQHF.

The chain couples TRBV9 to TRBJ1-6; possibly TRBD1 for D (5 bases). V shed 4 bases and J shed 4 bases, with 12 bases lying between them. The CDR3 totals 15 residues. CDR1 and CDR2 (germline): SGDLS, YYNGEE. The CDR3 DNA sequence: TGTGCCAGCAGCCCGCGGGGCAGTTATAATTCACCCCTCCACTTT. Translated, it gives CASSPRGSYNSPLHF.

The chain carries TRBV11-2 and TRBJ2-2; D uncertain. The CDR3 length is 14 residues. Trimming took 1 base from V and 0 from J, leaving 3 bases between them. Germline loops: CDR1 SGHAT, CDR2 FQNNGV. The CDR3 bases are TGTGCCAGCAGCTTAGTAGCGAACACCGGGGAGCTGTTTTTT. Translation: CASSLVANTGELFF.

The rearrangement uses TRBV5-1 and TRBJ1-1, with D perhaps matching TRBD1 (6 bases). This CDR3 has 14 residues. Per the germline V gene, CDR1 is SGHRS and CDR2 is YFSETQ. V lost 5 bases to trimming and J lost 1 base, with 12 bases between them. CDR3 sequence: CASREGQQNTEAFF. In DNA, the CDR3 is TGCGCCAGCAGGGAAGGACAGCAGAACACTGAAGCTTTCTTT.

This clone has only a few counts. V and J are TRBV13 and TRBJ1-1; the match to TRBD1 covers 7 bases. V gave up 1 base and J gave up 0 bases; unmatched junction bases: 17. CDR1 is PRHDT, CDR2 FYEKMQ, per germline (reference sequence). This CDR3 is 20 amino acids long. The CDR3 region is CASSLEGSLLQGSLNTEAFF. The CDR3 nucleotides read TGTGCCAGCAGCTTAGAGGGCTCCCTTCTACAGGGGTCATTGAACACTGAAGCTTTCTTT. Full variable domain (outside the CDR3, taken from reference TRBV13 and TRBJ1-1): AAGVIQSPRHLIKEKRETATLKCYPIPRHDTVYWYQQGPGQDPQFLISFYEKMQSDKGSIPDRFSAQQFSDYHSELNMSSLELGDSALYFCASSLEGSLLQGSLNTEAFFGQGTRLTVV.

The chain couples TRBV3-1 (or the pseudogene TRBV3-2) to TRBJ2-5; D is uncertain. Germline V gene data show CDR1 as LGHDT and CDR2 as YNNKEL (reference sequence). The CDR3 runs to 12 residues. Trimming pared 1 base from V and 4 bases from J, leaving 4 bases between. Here the CDR3 DNA reads TGTGCCAGCAGCCAAGGGAGAGAGACCCAGTACTTC. It is translated as CASSQGRETQYF.

V usage is TRBV10-2 and J usage is TRBJ2-2; 8 nucleotides agree with TRBD2. This CDR3 region has 19 residues. With 6 bases clipped from V and 3 bases from J, the junction kept 18 bases outside the gene matches. Germline values: CDR1 WSHSY, CDR2 SAAADI. Here the CDR3 DNA reads TGCGCCAGCAGGGGCCCCAAACAAGGAAGCGGGGGTGACACCGGGGAGCTGTTTTTT. Amino acid sequence: CASRGPKQGSGGDTGELFF.

The V gene is TRBV6-2 or TRBV6-3, the J gene TRBJ2-7; 7 bases align to TRBD1. V gave up 4 bases and J gave up 6 bases; unmatched junction bases: 3. CDR1 is MNHEY and CDR2 is SVGEGT in the germline V gene. The CDR3 runs to 12 residues. CDR3 nucleotide sequence: TGTGCCAGCAGTTTGACAGGGATCGAGCAGTACTTC. Amino acids: CASSLTGIEQYF.